Reported below is one T cell receptor beta chain. Its antigen remains unknown. The PCR used 60 Vbeta and 13 Jbeta primers. Sequencing was performed with immunoSEQ multiplex PCR; in TCRdb, only in-frame clones are kept and a portion is missing. This sample has a few hundred thousand clones, with over 75% found just once. This specimen belongs to a study of cytomegalovirus exposure and HLA in healthy donors. Sampled while nominally healthy, donors likely had unrecorded immune exposures. Study findings and constraints: A later analysis showed HLA-associated TCR beta chains outstripping equally common others in clonal expansion. Fewer N-insertions than the 666-donor mean were reportedly shown by an Asian-associated ancestry cluster in a later analysis. In a later analysis, TCR beta V- and J-gene trimming showed a link to a missense DCLRE1C variant.

The germline gives CDR1 SGHTA, CDR2 FQGNSA. V shed 4 bases and J shed 0 bases, with 4 bases lying between them. CDR3 length equals 13 residues. This TCR was recovered from a man younger than 30 in good health and CMV-seronegative. Sequenced material: PBMCs. The J gene is TRBJ1-3, the V gene TRBV7-2; D call uncertain. Here the CDR3 reads CASSSSSGNTIYF. The CDR3 DNA reads TGTGCCAGCAGCTCCTCCTCTGGAAACACCATATATTTT.